The clone carrying this T cell receptor beta chain showed up just a few times. Libraries were prepared by immunoSEQ multiplex PCR; TCRdb keeps only in-frame clonotypes and omits some of them. There are about 43,000 clones in the sample; about 84% occur only once, and 16% lies in the top ten. The data belong to a study of PD-L1 blockade in urothelial cancer. Time point given: pretreatment peripheral blood. The sequences come from PBMCs, collected around atezolizumab (anti-PD-L1) treatment. The clonotype comes from a man in his 60s with urothelial cancer.

The CDR3 nucleotides are TGTGCCAGCAGTGACGGGCTAGCGGGACGCGATACGCAGTATTTT. The encoded protein is CASSDGLAGRDTQYF. J is TRBJ2-3 and V is TRBV6-4, with 9 bases lining up with TRBD2. The CDR3 runs to 15 residues. The junction had 6 bases not matched to a gene; V was cut back by 2 bases and J by 6 bases. Germline V gene sequence: CDR1 MRHNA, CDR2 SNTAGT.